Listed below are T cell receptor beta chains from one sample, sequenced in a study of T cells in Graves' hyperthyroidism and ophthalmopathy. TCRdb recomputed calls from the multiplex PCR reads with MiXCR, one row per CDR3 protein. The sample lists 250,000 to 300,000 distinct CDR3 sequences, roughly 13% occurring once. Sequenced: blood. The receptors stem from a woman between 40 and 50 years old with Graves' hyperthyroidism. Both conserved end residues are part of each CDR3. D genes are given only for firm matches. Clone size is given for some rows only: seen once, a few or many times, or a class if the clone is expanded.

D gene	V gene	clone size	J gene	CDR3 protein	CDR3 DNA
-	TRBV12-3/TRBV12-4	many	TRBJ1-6	CASSLMGDSPLHF	TGTGCCAGCAGTTTGATGGGGGACTCACCCCTCCACTTT
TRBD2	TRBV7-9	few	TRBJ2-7	CASSPGLAGGYYEQYF	TGTGCCAGCAGCCCTGGACTAGCGGGAGGCTACTACGAGCAGTACTTC
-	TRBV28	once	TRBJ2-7	CAISLGTGAHEQYF	TGTGCCATTTCCCTCGGGACTGGGGCACACGAGCAGTACTTC
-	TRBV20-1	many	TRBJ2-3	CSASPPPQGRRADTQYF	TGCAGTGCATCGCCCCCACCCCAGGGTCGTAGGGCAGATACGCAGTATTTT
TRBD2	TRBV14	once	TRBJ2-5	CASSILLAGVGETQYF	TGTGCCAGCAGCATATTACTAGCGGGAGTGGGGGAGACCCAGTACTTC
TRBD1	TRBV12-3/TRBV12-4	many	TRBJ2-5	CASSTLDRGETQYF	TGTGCCAGCAGTACTTTGGACAGGGGAGAGACCCAGTACTTC
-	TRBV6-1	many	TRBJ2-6	CASDRDLPSGANVLTF	TGTGCCAGTGACCGGGACCTCCCCTCTGGGGCCAACGTCCTGACTTTC
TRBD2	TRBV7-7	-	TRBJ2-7	CASSLGAGPTYEQYF	TGTGCTAGCAGCTTGGGAGCGGGACCTACCTACGAGCAGTACTTC
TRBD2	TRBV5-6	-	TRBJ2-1	CASSFLKAGASYNEQFF	TGTGCCAGCAGCTTCCTAAAAGCGGGAGCATCCTACAATGAGCAGTTCTTC
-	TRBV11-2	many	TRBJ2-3	CASSFLRGGATDTQYF	TGTGCCAGCAGCTTCTTGCGCGGAGGCGCCACAGATACGCAGTATTTT
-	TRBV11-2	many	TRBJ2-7	CASSLDPAYEQYF	TGTGCCAGCAGCTTAGATCCTGCTTACGAGCAGTACTTC
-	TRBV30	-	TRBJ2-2	CACRRGSQELFF	TGTGCCTGCAGACGGGGTTCCCAGGAGCTGTTTTTT
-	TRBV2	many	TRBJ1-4	CASQLEKGEKLFF	TGTGCCAGTCAACTTGAGAAAGGGGAAAAACTGTTTTTT
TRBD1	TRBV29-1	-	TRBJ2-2	CSVGQSGTGELFF	TGCAGCGTGGGACAGTCGGGGACCGGGGAGCTGTTTTTT
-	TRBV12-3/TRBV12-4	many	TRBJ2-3	CASSPTIRDTQYF	TGTGCCAGCAGCCCGACCATCCGGGATACGCAGTATTTT
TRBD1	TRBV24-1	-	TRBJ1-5	CATSDDRGQPQHF	TGTGCCACCAGTGATGACAGGGGACAGCCCCAGCATTTT
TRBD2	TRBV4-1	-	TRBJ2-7	CASSHVLGTSYEQYF	TGCGCCAGCAGCCATGTCCTTGGGACTAGCTACGAGCAGTACTTC
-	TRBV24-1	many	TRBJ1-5	CATSVGGIQPQHF	TGTGCCACCAGTGTAGGGGGTATTCAGCCCCAGCATTTT
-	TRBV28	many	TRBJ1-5	CASSPGLGKQPQHF	TGTGCCAGCAGCCCGGGCCTAGGGAAACAGCCCCAGCATTTT
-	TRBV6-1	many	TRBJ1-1	CASGQRRLSPAFF	TGTGCCAGCGGCCAGCGGCGGCTCTCGCCGGCTTTCTTT
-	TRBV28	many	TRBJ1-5	CASSPQQINQPQHF	TGTGCCAGCAGCCCGCAACAGATAAATCAGCCCCAGCATTTT
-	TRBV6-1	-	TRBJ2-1	CASVSPRGTYNEQFF	TGTGCCAGCGTCAGCCCACGGGGTACCTACAATGAGCAGTTCTTC
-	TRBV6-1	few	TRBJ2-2	CAIHTNTGELFF	TGTGCCATACATACGAACACCGGGGAGCTGTTTTTT
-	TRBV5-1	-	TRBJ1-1	CASSLATAVGEAFF	TGCGCCAGCAGCTTGGCCACTGCGGTAGGTGAAGCTTTCTTT
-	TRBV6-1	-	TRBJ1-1	CASGDQGRAFF	TGTGCCAGCGGGGATCAGGGACGAGCTTTCTTT
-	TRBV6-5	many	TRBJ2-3	CASSYGSGTDTQYF	TGTGCCAGCAGTTACGGCTCGGGCACAGATACGCAGTATTTT
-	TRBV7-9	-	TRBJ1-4	CASSREGTGIVEKLFF	TGTGCCAGCAGCAGAGAAGGCACAGGGATAGTAGAAAAACTGTTTTTT
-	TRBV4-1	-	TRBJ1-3	CASSLIGAEGNTIDF	TGCGCCAGCAGCCTGATAGGGGCGGAAGGAAACACCATAGATTTT
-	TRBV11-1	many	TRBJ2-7	CASSSPDSRAYEQYF	TGTGCCAGCAGCTCTCCGGACAGCCGTGCCTACGAGCAGTACTTC
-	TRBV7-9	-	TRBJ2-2	CASRPDGATGELFF	TGTGCCAGTAGACCCGACGGGGCCACCGGGGAGCTGTTTTTT
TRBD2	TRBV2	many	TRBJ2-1	CASSEFALAGGANEQFF	TGTGCCAGCAGTGAATTTGCTCTAGCGGGAGGGGCCAATGAGCAGTTCTTC
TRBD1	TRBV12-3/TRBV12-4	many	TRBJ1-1	CASSFYGTVNTEAFF	TGTGCCAGCAGTTTCTATGGGACAGTGAACACTGAAGCTTTCTTT
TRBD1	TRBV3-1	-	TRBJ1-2	CASSQDIRRQGAKDGYTF	TGTGCCAGCAGCCAAGATATTCGGAGACAGGGGGCGAAGGATGGCTACACCTTC
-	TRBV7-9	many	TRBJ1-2	CASQGRLGANYGYTF	TGTGCCAGCCAGGGGAGGTTGGGAGCTAACTATGGCTACACCTTC
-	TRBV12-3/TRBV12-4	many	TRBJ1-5	CASSSPRGGTQHF	TGTGCCAGCAGTTCTCCGCGGGGGGGGACCCAGCATTTT
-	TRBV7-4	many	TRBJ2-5	CASSSGTETQYF	TGTGCCAGCAGCTCAGGGACCGAGACCCAGTACTTC
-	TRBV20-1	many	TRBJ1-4	CSASEFVTNEKLFF	TGCAGTGCTAGTGAGTTTGTGACTAATGAAAAACTGTTTTTT
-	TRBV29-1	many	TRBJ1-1	CSVVKPGLMNTEAFF	TGCAGCGTTGTAAAACCGGGGCTGATGAACACTGAAGCTTTCTTT
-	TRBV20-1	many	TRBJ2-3	CSARDRLLATGTQYF	TGCAGTGCTAGAGACCGGCTACTAGCGACAGGTACGCAGTATTTT
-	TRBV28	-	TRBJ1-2	CASSSPGQPDYGYTF	TGTGCCAGCAGTTCCCCCGGGCAACCTGACTATGGCTACACCTTC
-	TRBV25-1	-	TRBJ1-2	CASSDKQLYGYTF	TGTGCCAGCAGTGACAAACAGCTCTATGGCTACACCTTC
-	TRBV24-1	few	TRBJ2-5	CATSVGGKETQYF	TGTGCCACCAGTGTAGGGGGGAAGGAGACCCAGTACTTC
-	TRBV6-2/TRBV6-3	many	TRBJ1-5	CASSYGRVSNQPQHF	TGTGCCAGCAGTTACGGCAGGGTTAGCAATCAGCCCCAGCATTTT
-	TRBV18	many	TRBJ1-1	CASSPEGGRNTEAFF	TGTGCCAGCTCACCTGAGGGGGGTCGGAACACTGAAGCTTTCTTT